The sequence of this T cell receptor beta chain was determined in a study of cytomegalovirus exposure and HLA in healthy donors. About this clone itself: No antigen is known for it.

It was with 60 Vbeta and 13 Jbeta primers that the PCR ran. Libraries were prepared by immunoSEQ multiplex PCR; TCRdb keeps only in-frame clonotypes and omits some of them. The sample shows about 120,000 clones, 80% of them seen only once. Per the germline V gene, CDR1 is SGHVS and CDR2 is FNYEAQ. The CDR3 has 16 residues. J was trimmed by 5 bases and V by 0 bases; bases with no gene match: 8. Study observations and caveats: Later findings reportedly placed an Asian-associated ancestry cluster below the approximately 620-donor mean for N-insertions. TCR beta chains numbering roughly 150 were designated cytomegalovirus-associated.

The material sequenced was PBMCs. This TCR was sampled from a man aged 25 to 40 in good health and CMV-seronegative. The chain combines TRBV7-6 with TRBJ2-5, with TRBD1 identical over 8 bases. This chain's CDR3 is CASSLALAGGYETQYF. Written as DNA, the CDR3 is TGTGCCAGCAGCTTAGCGCTGGCAGGGGGCTATGAGACCCAGTACTTC.